The 5 T cell receptor beta chains given below trace back to one sample, sequenced in a study of shared clonotypes between healthy human individuals (dated by TCRdb to 2019 to 2021). Libraries were prepared through the immunoSEQ multiplex PCR assay. What TCRdb holds here is the immuneACCESS table cut down to in-frame rearrangements. Part of the clones is not present; checked against another copy, under half of the missing clones reflect an unresolved V gene, and the others are unexplained. The table for this sample lists over a million clones; about 76% of them were counted only once. 1.4% of the sample lies in the top ten. The material sequenced was memory CD4+ T cells sorted from blood. The label giving this sample's cell subset or site can be read as: CD45RA-negative fraction. Receptor source: a young man in good health.

This clone was found once. The chain couples TRBV2 to TRBJ2-1; no clear D gene. The CDR3 runs 15 residues. The germline gives CDR1 SNHLY, CDR2 FYNNEI. V was cut by 1 base and J by 0 bases, with 7 bases left in between. This chain's CDR3 is CASSEGAASYNEQFF. Written as DNA, the CDR3 is TGTGCCAGCAGTGAAGGGGCAGCCTCCTACAATGAGCAGTTCTTC. The variable domain in full, with the rest retrieved from reference TRBV2 and TRBJ2-1, is EPEVTQTPSHQVTQMGQEVILRCVPISNHLYFYWYRQILGQKVEFLVSFYNNEISEKSEIFDDQFSVERPDGSNFTLKIRSTKLEDSAMYFCASSEGAASYNEQFFGPGTRLTVL.

The V gene is TRBV2, the J gene TRBJ1-5; TRBD1 matches 8 bases. The trim removed 6 bases at V and 1 base at J, leaving 8 bases unmatched. The CDR3 contains 16 residues. CDR1 and CDR2 from the germline V gene are SNHLY and FYNNEI. The chain's CDR3 is CASRPGGTISNQPQHF. The DNA for the CDR3 is TGTGCCAGCAGACCAGGGGGCACTATAAGCAATCAGCCCCAGCATTTT.

This clone was seen repeatedly, ten times or more. The chain employs TRBV5-1 and TRBJ2-2; D gene uncertain. The V end was cut by 3 bases, the J end by 6 bases, with 15 bases between. The germline gives CDR1 SGHRS, CDR2 YFSETQ. The CDR3 length is 15 residues. CDR3 in DNA: TGCGCCAGCAGCTGGAACTCCGTCGGAGCCGGGGAGCTGTTTTTT. This translates into CASSWNSVGAGELFF.

The chain carries TRBV7-9 and TRBJ1-5; no firm D call. V lost 7 bases to trimming and J lost 0 bases, with 10 bases between them. Per germline, CDR1 SEHNR and CDR2 FQNEAQ (reference sequence). The CDR3 sequence is 14 residues long. This CDR3 reads CASTLGNSNQPQHF. CDR3 DNA: TGTGCCAGCACATTGGGGAATAGCAATCAGCCCCAGCATTTT.

The chain recombines TRBV6-1 with TRBJ2-3; 7 bases agree with TRBD1. Germline loops: CDR1 MNHNS, CDR2 SASEGT. The CDR3 sequence is 13 residues long. V was pared by 8 bases and J by 0 bases, with 2 bases of the junction left unmatched. CDR3 DNA: TGTGCCAGCCGACAGGGCAGCACAGATACGCAGTATTTT. Its protein is CASRQGSTDTQYF.